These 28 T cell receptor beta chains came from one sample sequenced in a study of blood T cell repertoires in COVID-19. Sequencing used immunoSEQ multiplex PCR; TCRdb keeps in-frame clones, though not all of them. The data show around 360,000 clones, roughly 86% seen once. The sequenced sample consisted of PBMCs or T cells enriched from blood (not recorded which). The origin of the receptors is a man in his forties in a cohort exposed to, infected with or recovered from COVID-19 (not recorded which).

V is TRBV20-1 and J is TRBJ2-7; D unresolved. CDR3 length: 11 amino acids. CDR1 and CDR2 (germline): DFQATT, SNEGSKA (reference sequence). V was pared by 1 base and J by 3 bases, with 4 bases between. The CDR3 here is CSARVGYEQYF. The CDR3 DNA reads TGCAGTGCTAGAGTCGGCTACGAGCAGTACTTC.

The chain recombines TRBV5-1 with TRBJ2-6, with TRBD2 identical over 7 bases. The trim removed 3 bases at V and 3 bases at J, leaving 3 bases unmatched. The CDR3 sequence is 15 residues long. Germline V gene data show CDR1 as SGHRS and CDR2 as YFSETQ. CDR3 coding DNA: TGCGCCAGCAGCTGGGCGGGGGATGGGGCCAACGTCCTGACTTTC. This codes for CASSWAGDGANVLTF.

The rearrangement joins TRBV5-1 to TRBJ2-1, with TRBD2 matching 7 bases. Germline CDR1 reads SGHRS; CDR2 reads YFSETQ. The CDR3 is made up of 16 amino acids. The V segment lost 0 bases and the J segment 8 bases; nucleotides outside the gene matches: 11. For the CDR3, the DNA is TGCGCCAGCAGCTTGGCTAGCGGCGGGTTGCGCGATGAGCAGTTCTTC. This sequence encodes CASSLASGGLRDEQFF. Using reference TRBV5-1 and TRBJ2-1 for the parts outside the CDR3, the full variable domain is KAGVTQTPRYLIKTRGQQVTLSCSPISGHRSVSWYQQTPGQGLQFLFEYFSETQRNKGNFPGRFSGRQFSNSRSEMNVSTLELGDSALYLCASSLASGGLRDEQFFGPGTRLTVL.

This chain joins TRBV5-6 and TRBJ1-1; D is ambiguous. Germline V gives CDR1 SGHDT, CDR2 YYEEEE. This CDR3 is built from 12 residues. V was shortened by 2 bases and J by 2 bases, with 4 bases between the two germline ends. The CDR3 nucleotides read TGTGCCAGCAGCTTCTTCAACACTGAAGCTTTCTTT. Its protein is CASSFFNTEAFF.

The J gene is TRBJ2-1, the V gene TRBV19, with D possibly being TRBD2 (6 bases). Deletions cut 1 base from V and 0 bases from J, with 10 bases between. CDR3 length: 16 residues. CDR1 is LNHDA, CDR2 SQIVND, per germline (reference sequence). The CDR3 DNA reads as TGTGCCAGTAGTATAGCGGAGGGAGCCTCCTACAATGAGCAGTTCTTC. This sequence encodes CASSIAEGASYNEQFF.

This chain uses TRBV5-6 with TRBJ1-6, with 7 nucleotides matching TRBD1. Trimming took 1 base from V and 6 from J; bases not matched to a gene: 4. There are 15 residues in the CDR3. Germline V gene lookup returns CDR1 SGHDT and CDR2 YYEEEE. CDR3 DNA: TGTGCCAGCAGCTTGTACGGGACAGTTAATTCACCCCTCCACTTT. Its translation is CASSLYGTVNSPLHF.

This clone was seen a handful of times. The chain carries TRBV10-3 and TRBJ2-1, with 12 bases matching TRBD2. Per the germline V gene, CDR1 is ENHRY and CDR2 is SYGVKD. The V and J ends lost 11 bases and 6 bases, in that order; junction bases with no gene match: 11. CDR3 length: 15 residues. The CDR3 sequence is CAVDTPSGRANEQFF. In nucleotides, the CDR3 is TGTGCCGTCGATACACCTAGCGGGAGGGCCAATGAGCAGTTCTTC.

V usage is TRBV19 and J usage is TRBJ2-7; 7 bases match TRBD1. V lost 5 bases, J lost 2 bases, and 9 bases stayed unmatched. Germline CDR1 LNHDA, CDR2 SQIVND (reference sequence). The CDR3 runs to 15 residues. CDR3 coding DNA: TGTGCCAGTAGTTCCCAGACAGGGAAGACCTACGAGCAGTACTTC. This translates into CASSSQTGKTYEQYF.

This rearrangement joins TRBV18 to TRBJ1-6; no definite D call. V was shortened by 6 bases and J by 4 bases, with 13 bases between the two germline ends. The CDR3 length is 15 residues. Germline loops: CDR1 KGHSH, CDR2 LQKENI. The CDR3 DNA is TGTGCCAGCTCCGAGACAAGGTCATATAATTCACCCCTCCACTTT. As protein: CASSETRSYNSPLHF.

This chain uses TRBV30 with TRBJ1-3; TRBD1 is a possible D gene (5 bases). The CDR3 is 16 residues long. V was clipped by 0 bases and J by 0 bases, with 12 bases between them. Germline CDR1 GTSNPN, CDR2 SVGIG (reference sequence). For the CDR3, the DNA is TGTGCCTGGAGTGTACCCCCAGGGAACTCTGGAAACACCATATATTTT. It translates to CAWSVPPGNSGNTIYF.

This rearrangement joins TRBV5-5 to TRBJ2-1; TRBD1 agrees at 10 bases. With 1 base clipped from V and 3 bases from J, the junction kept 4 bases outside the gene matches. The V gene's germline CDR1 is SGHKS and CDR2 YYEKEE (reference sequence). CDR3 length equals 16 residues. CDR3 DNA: TGTGCCAGCAGCTTGATGGGACAGGGGTTCTACAATGAGCAGTTCTTC. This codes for CASSLMGQGFYNEQFF. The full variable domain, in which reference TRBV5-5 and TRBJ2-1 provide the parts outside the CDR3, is DAGVTQSPTHLIKTRGQQVTLRCSPISGHKSVSWYQQVLGQGPQFIFQYYEKEERGRGNFPDRFSARQFPNYSSELNVNALLLGDSALYLCASSLMGQGFYNEQFFGPGTRLTVL.

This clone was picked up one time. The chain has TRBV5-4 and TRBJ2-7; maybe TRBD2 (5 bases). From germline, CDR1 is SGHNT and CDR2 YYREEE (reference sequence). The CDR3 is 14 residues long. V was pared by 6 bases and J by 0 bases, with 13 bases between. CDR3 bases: TGTGCCAGCAAACCGGACTCGAGCTCCTACGAGCAGTACTTC. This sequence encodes CASKPDSSSYEQYF. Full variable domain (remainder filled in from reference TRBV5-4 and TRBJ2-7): ETGVTQSPTHLIKTRGQQVTLRCSSQSGHNTVSWYQQALGQGPQFIFQYYREEENGRGNFPPRFSGLQFPNYSSELNVNALELDDSALYLCASKPDSSSYEQYFGPGTRLTVT.

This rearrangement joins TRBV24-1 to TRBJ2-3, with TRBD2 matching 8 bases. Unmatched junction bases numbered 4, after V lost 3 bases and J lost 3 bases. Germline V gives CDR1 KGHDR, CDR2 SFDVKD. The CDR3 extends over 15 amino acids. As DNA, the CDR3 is TGTGCCACCAGTGATACCGGGACTAGGACAGATACGCAGTATTTT. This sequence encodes CATSDTGTRTDTQYF.

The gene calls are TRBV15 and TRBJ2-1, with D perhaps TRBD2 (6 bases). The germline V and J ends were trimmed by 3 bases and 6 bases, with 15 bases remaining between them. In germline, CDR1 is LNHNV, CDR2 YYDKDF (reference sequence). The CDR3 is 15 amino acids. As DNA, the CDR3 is TGTGCCACCAGCAGGACTAGTTTGAGGGGCAATGAGCAGTTCTTC. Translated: CATSRTSLRGNEQFF.

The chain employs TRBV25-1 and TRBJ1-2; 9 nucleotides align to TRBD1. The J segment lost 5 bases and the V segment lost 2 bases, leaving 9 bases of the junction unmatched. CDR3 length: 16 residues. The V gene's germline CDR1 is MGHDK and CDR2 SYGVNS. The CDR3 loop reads CASSEKPGTGRYGYTF. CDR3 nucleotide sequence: TGTGCCAGCAGTGAAAAGCCCGGGACAGGGCGATATGGCTACACCTTC.

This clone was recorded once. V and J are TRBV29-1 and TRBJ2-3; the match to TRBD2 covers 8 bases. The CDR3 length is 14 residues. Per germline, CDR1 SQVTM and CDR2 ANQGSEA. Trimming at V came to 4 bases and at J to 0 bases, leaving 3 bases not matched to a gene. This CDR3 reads CSVASGLSTDTQYF. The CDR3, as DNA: TGCAGCGTTGCTAGCGGGCTTAGCACAGATACGCAGTATTTT.

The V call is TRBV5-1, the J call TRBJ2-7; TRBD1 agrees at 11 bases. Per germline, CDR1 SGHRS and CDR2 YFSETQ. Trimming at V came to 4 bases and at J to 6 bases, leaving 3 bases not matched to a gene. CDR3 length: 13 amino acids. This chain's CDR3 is CASSGGQGGEQYF. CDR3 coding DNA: TGCGCCAGCAGCGGGGGACAGGGGGGCGAGCAGTACTTC.

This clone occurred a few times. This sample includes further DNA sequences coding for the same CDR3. In DNA form, the CDR3 reads TGTGCCAGCAGCCCCCAGGGAAACACCATATATTTT. Encoded protein: CASSPQGNTIYF. The chain couples TRBV14 to TRBJ1-3, with D unresolved. The CDR3 length is 12 residues. Trimming took 4 bases from V and 4 from J, leaving 5 bases between them. CDR1 is SGHDN and CDR2 is FVKESK in the germline V gene.

The chain's CDR3 is CASSGDSRVGYTF. The DNA of the CDR3 is TGCGCCAGCAGCGGTGACAGTAGAGTGGGCTACACCTTC. This chain joins TRBV5-1 and TRBJ1-2; TRBD1 might be the D (5 bases). Germline V gene lookup returns CDR1 SGHRS and CDR2 YFSETQ. Trimming shortened V by 4 bases and J by 8 bases, and 15 bases separated the two germline ends. The CDR3 covers 13 residues.

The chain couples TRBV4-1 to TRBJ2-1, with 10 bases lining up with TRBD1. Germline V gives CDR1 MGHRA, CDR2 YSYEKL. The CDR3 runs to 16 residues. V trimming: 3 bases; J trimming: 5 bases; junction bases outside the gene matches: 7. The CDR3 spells CASSHGSGQGNNEQFF. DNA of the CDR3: TGCGCCAGCAGCCATGGGTCGGGACAGGGGAACAATGAGCAGTTCTTC.

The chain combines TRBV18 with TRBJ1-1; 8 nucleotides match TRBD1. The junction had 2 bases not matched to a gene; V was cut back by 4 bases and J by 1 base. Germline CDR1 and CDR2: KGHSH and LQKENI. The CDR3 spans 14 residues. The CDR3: CASSRQGQNTEAFF. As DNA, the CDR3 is TGTGCCAGCTCACGACAGGGGCAGAACACTGAAGCTTTCTTT.

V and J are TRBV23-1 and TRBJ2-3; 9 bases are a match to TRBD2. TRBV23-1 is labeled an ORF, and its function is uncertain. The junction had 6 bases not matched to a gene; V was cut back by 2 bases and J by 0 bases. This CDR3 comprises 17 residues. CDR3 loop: CASSQMTSGTSTDTQYF. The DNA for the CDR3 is TGCGCCAGCAGTCAAATGACTAGCGGAACTAGCACAGATACGCAGTATTTT.

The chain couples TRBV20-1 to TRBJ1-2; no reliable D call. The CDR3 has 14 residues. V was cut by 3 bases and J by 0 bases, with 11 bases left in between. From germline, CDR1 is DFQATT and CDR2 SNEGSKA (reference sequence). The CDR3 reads CSASLGGANYGYTF. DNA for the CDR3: TGCAGTGCTAGTTTGGGTGGAGCTAACTATGGCTACACCTTC.

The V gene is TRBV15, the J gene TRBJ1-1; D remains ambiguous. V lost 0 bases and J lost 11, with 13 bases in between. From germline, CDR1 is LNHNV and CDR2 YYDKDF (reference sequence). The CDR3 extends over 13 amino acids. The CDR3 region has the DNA TGTGCCACCAGCAGAGATCGCGGAGGGCGGGCTTTCTTT. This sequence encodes CATSRDRGGRAFF.

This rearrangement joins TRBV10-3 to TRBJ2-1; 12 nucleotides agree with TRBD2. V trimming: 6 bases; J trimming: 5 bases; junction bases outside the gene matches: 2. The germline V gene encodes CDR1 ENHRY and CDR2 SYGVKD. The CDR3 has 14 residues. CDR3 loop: CAIRGLAGNNEQFF. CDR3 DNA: TGTGCCATCAGGGGACTAGCGGGTAACAATGAGCAGTTCTTC.

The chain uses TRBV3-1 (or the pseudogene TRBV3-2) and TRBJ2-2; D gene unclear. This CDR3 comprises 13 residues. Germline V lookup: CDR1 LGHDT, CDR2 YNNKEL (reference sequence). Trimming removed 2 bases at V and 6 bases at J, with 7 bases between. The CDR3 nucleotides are TGTGCCAGCAGCCAAAGAATAGCCGGGGAGCTGTTTTTT. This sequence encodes CASSQRIAGELFF.

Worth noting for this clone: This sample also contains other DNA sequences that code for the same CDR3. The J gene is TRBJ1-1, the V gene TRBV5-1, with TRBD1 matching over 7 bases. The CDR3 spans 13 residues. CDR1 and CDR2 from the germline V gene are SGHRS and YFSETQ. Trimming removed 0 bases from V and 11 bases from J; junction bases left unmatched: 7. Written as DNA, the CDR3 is TGCGCCAGCAGCTTGGTCGGGCAGGGGGTGGCTTTCTTT. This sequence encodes CASSLVGQGVAFF.

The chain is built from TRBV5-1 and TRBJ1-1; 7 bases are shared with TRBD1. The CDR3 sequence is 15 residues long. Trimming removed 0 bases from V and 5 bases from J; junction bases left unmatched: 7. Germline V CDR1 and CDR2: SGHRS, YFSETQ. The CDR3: CASSLGVRGRTEAFF. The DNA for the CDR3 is TGCGCCAGCAGCTTGGGGGTCAGGGGGAGGACTGAAGCTTTCTTT.